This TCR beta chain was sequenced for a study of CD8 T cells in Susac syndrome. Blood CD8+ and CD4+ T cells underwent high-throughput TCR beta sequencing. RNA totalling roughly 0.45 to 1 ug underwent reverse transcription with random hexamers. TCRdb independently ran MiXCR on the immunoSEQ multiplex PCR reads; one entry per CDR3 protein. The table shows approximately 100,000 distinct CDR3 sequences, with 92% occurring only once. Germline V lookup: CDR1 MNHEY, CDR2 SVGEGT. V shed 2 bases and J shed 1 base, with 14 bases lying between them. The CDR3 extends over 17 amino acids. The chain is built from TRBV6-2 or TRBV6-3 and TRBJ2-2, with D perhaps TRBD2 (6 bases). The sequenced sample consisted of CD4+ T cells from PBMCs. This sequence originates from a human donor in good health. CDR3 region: CASSYPPGSGNTGELFF. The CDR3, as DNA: TGTGCCAGCAGTTACCCTCCGGGTAGCGGGAACACCGGGGAGCTGTTTTTT.